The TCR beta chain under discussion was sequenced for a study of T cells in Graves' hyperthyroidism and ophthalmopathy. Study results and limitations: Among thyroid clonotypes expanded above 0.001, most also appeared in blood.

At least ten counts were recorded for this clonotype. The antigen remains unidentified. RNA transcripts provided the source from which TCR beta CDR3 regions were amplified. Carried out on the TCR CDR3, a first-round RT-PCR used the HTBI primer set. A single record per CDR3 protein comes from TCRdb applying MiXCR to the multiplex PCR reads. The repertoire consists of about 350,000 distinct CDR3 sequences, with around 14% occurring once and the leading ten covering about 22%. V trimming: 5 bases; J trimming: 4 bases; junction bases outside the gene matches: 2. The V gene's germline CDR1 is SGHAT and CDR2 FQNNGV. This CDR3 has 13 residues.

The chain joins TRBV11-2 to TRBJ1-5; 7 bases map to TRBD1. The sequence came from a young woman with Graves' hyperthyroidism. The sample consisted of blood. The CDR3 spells CASSLTGNQPQHF. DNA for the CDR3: TGTGCCAGCAGCCTGACAGGGAATCAGCCCCAGCATTTT.